The present T cell receptor beta chain was sequenced within a study of patients and donors after allogeneic stem cell transplantation. TCRdb called the RT-PCR reads again in MiXCR, with one record for every CDR3 protein. The sample comprises roughly 960,000 distinct CDR3 sequences, approximately 18% of which are singletons, and 5% to 7.5% rests with the top ten. V lost 5 bases, J lost 0 bases, and 15 bases lay in between. The CDR3 spans 17 residues. Looked up from germline, CDR1 is KGHDR and CDR2 is SFDVKD. The TCR was taken from a human donor who was either an allogeneic HSCT recipient or a stem cell or donor lymphocyte infusion donor (not recorded which). It is not recorded whose cells these are; they may come from a transplant donor. The chain has TRBV24-1 and TRBJ2-2; D is perhaps TRBD2 (5 bases). The sample consisted of blood, either unsorted or a sorted T cell fraction (not recorded which). The CDR3 spells CATSGWAGGSNTGELFF. In DNA, the CDR3 is TGTGCCACCAGTGGCTGGGCGGGCGGGTCGAACACCGGGGAGCTGTTTTTT.